A single sample is the source of the 26 T cell receptor beta chains below, sequenced in a study of CD8+ T cells in alopecia areata listed by TCRdb under 2018. The library was generated by the immunoSEQ multiplex PCR assay. For TCR sequencing, RNA was extracted from every sample and reverse transcribed into cDNA to serve as template. This immuneACCESS table, as held by TCRdb, lists in-frame sequences with V and J called but not all clones. Of the missing ones, under half trace to an unresolved V gene in checked studies; the others have no known cause. The sample table holds more than 9,500 clones, of which 45% to 70% were seen once. The ten largest clones add up to 10% to 15% of the sample. From alopecia areata patients, peripheral blood was collected along with lesional scalp punch biopsies. The sample comprised skin. The source is a human donor with alopecia areata.

By share, this clone counts as large. The J gene is TRBJ2-7, the V gene TRBV28, with a tentative D call TRBD1 (5 bases). The CDR3 runs 17 residues. From germline, CDR1 is MDHEN and CDR2 SYDVKM. The V and J ends lost 5 bases and 2 bases respectively, with 22 bases between them. As DNA, the CDR3 is TGTGCCAGCAGTAACCCAGGGTTTTTCCGTCCGACCTACGAGCAGTACTTC. Its protein product is CASSNPGFFRPTYEQYF.

The rearrangement uses TRBV5-6 and TRBJ2-2; D may be TRBD1 (5 bases). Germline-derived CDR1 and CDR2 are SGHDT and YYEEEE. The V and J ends lost 4 bases and 1 base respectively, with 14 bases between them. The CDR3 runs to 16 residues. CDR3 protein: CASSPLDRKNTGELFF. The CDR3 DNA is TGTGCCAGCAGCCCCCTCGACAGAAAGAACACCGGGGAGCTGTTTTTT.

This clone was detected only a few times. Germline and junction disagree at one end, which may indicate a read error. The chain has TRBV7-2 and TRBJ2-1, with no clear D. Germline V gene data show CDR1 as SGHTA and CDR2 as FQGNSA. CDR3 length: 11 residues. The CDR3 DNA sequence: TGTGCCAGCAGCTCCTTCAATGAGCAGTTCTTC. This encodes CASSSFNEQFF. The full variable domain, in which reference TRBV7-2 and TRBJ2-1 provide the parts outside the CDR3, is GAGVSQSPSNKVTEKGKDVELRCDPISGHTALYWYRQSLGQGLEFLIYFQGNSAPDKSGLPSDRFSAERTGGSVSTLTIQRTQQEDSAVYLCASSSFNEQFFGPGTRLTVL.

This clone was recorded once. This sequence joins TRBV6-5 and TRBJ2-7; 7 bases line up with TRBD1. Germline-derived CDR1 and CDR2 are MNHEY and SVGAGI. The CDR3 extends over 13 amino acids. With V trimmed by 9 bases and J by 1 base, 6 bases remained unmatched. CDR3 residues: CARVTGSSYEQYF. The CDR3 DNA reads TGTGCCAGAGTGACAGGGTCGTCCTACGAGCAGTACTTC.

This CDR3 reads CASSNLPGPTTYEQYF. The CDR3 nucleotides read TGTGCCAGCAGCAACCTCCCGGGCCCAACGACCTACGAGCAGTACTTC. V and J are TRBV21-1 and TRBJ2-7. TRBV21-1 has pseudogene status. The CDR3 runs 16 residues.

The chain recombines TRBV13 with TRBJ1-4, with 8 bases lining up with TRBD1. Germline V lookup: CDR1 PRHDT, CDR2 FYEKMQ (reference sequence). Germline trimming cut 6 bases from V and 7 bases from J; bases unmatched to any gene: 13. CDR3 length: 16 residues. Written as DNA, the CDR3 is TGTGCCAGCAGGCCCGAGGGAGGACAGGGTTCTGAAAAACTGTTTTTT. As protein: CASRPEGGQGSEKLFF.

V is TRBV6-5 and J is TRBJ2-3, with 8 bases identical to TRBD1. Germline CDR1 MNHEY, CDR2 SVGAGI. The CDR3 has 15 amino acids. J was trimmed by 3 bases and V by 6 bases; bases with no gene match: 8. The DNA for the CDR3 is TGTGCCAGCAGACCGGACAGGGAGAGGACAGATACGCAGTATTTT. Residues: CASRPDRERTDTQYF.

The V call is TRBV7-9, the J call TRBJ2-5; a weak D match, TRBD2 (6 bases). CDR1 and CDR2 from the germline V gene are SEHNR and FQNEAQ (reference sequence). Trimming took 5 bases from V and 5 from J, leaving 15 bases between them. This CDR3 has 14 residues. CDR3 amino acids: CASSREEGRETQYF. In DNA, the CDR3 is TGTGCCAGCAGCCGCGAGGAGGGACGCGAGACCCAGTACTTC.

This clone was seen just once. The sample contains more than one DNA sequence encoding this CDR3. The chain combines TRBV27 with TRBJ2-1; the D is unclear. V lost 3 bases and J lost 3, with 12 bases in between. Germline CDR1 and CDR2: MNHEY and SMNVEV (reference sequence). This CDR3 comprises 15 residues. The CDR3 is CASSFFARSYNEQFF. The CDR3 DNA reads as TGTGCCAGCAGTTTTTTTGCGAGGAGCTACAATGAGCAGTTCTTC.

This sequence joins TRBV29-1 and TRBJ2-7; no clear D gene. Germline V lookup: CDR1 SQVTM, CDR2 ANQGSEA. This CDR3 has 14 residues. Trimming took 5 bases from V and 3 from J, leaving 17 bases between them. The CDR3 coding sequence is TGCAGCGTTTCCTCCCCGCGTGCAAGCTACGAGCAGTACTTC. This gives the protein CSVSSPRASYEQYF.

The gene calls are TRBV11-2 and TRBJ1-5, with no clear D. This CDR3 is 14 amino acids long. V was cut by 0 bases and J by 5 bases, with 8 bases left in between. Germline-derived CDR1 and CDR2 are SGHAT and FQNNGV. Written as DNA, the CDR3 is TGTGCCAGCAGCTTAGACGGCAGTTATCAGCCCCAGCATTTT. This codes for CASSLDGSYQPQHF.

The chain carries TRBV18 and TRBJ2-7; a weak D match, TRBD2 (5 bases). V lost 5 bases and J 0 bases, leaving 17 bases between the germline ends. The CDR3 is made up of 16 amino acids. Germline-derived CDR1 and CDR2 are KGHSH and LQKENI. This CDR3 reads CASSSTGGSFSYEQYF. CDR3 DNA: TGTGCCAGCTCATCCACTGGCGGGTCATTCTCCTACGAGCAGTACTTC.

The chain has TRBV27 and TRBJ1-1, with a weak D call TRBD1 (5 bases). The CDR3 extends over 14 amino acids. The germline CDR1 and CDR2 sequences are MNHEY and SMNVEV (reference sequence). V gave up 2 bases and J gave up 7 bases, with 14 bases separating them. The CDR3, as DNA: TGTGCCAGCAGTTTACAGGGAGGTTTCAATGAAGCTTTCTTT. This codes for CASSLQGGFNEAFF.

J is TRBJ1-1 and V is TRBV28, with 11 positions matching TRBD1. The CDR3 is made up of 15 amino acids. V gave up 5 bases and J gave up 11 bases; unmatched junction bases: 13. Germline V gene sequence: CDR1 MDHEN, CDR2 SYDVKM. CDR3 sequence (DNA): TGTGCCAGCAGTCCGTGGACAGGGGGCCAACTGGGTGCTTTCTTT. Translating it yields CASSPWTGGQLGAFF.

The gene calls are TRBV19 and TRBJ2-5, with TRBD2 matching over 8 bases. Trimming took 0 bases from V and 0 from J; bases not matched to a gene: 12. The CDR3 sequence is 19 residues long. Looked up from germline, CDR1 is LNHDA and CDR2 is SQIVND (reference sequence). The CDR3 protein is CASSIEFALEAGDQETQYF. The CDR3 region has the DNA TGTGCCAGTAGTATAGAGTTCGCCTTGGAAGCGGGGGACCAAGAGACCCAGTACTTC.

This clone appeared a few times. The chain employs TRBV7-3 and TRBJ2-7, with 8 bases that match TRBD1. J lost 7 bases, V lost 3 bases, and 5 bases had no gene match. Germline lookup yields CDR1 SGHTA and CDR2 FQGTGA. CDR3 length: 13 residues. The CDR3 here is CASSLGQALEQYF. The DNA of the CDR3 is TGTGCCAGCAGCTTGGGACAGGCGTTGGAGCAGTACTTC.

Comments on this clone: The germline gene is not matched at one end of the junction; a read error may be the cause. The genes are TRBV6-1 and TRBJ2-5; D gene ambiguous. The CDR3 has 15 residues. Germline-derived CDR1 and CDR2 are MNHNS and SASEGT. CDR3 nucleotide sequence: TGTGCCATCAGTGAACGAAAATGGGATCAAGAGACCCAGTACTTC. Translating gives CAISERKWDQETQYF.

This clone came up a few times. This chain links TRBV27 with TRBJ2-1; no firm D call. From germline, CDR1 is MNHEY and CDR2 SMNVEV (reference sequence). The CDR3 is 14 amino acids. V lost 5 bases to trimming and J lost 8 bases, with 16 bases between them. CDR3 protein: CASSPTFSRHEQFF. For the CDR3, the DNA is TGTGCCAGCAGTCCAACCTTTAGTCGTCATGAGCAGTTCTTC.

The V and J genes are TRBV7-9 and TRBJ2-1; TRBD2 might be the D (7 bases). Trimming stripped 5 bases from V and 3 bases from J, with 17 bases between. Germline V gives CDR1 SEHNR, CDR2 FQNEAQ (reference sequence). The CDR3 length is 16 residues. CDR3 nucleotides: TGTGCCAGCAGCATGCCCCCAGGGGACTACTACAATGAGCAGTTCTTC. It specifies CASSMPPGDYYNEQFF.

The genes are TRBV11-2 and TRBJ1-2; D remains unclear. The CDR3 is 16 residues long. The V and J ends lost 4 bases and 4 bases respectively, with 19 bases between them. The V gene's germline CDR1 is SGHAT and CDR2 FQNNGV. CDR3 nucleotides: TGTGCCAGCAGCTCACAGACTGGGTCACAGCTCTATGGCTACACCTTC. Translation gives CASSSQTGSQLYGYTF.

The gene calls are TRBV5-5 and TRBJ2-2; TRBD2 aligns across 9 bases. This CDR3 is built from 17 residues. Germline V gene data show CDR1 as SGHKS and CDR2 as YYEKEE (reference sequence). J gave up 6 bases and V 4 bases, and 13 bases lay outside the gene matches. CDR3 nucleotide sequence: TGTGCCAGCAGCGGGAGTAGAGCGGGACTAGCTTCCGGGGAGCTGTTTTTT. It yields the protein CASSGSRAGLASGELFF.

The chain links TRBV5-1 to TRBJ2-7; D gene uncertain. Germline CDR1 reads SGHRS; CDR2 reads YFSETQ. Trimming cost V 4 bases and J 3 bases, with 8 bases left between them. The CDR3 is 12 amino acids. The CDR3 sequence is CASSRDNYEQYF. CDR3 DNA: TGCGCCAGCAGCCGAGATAACTACGAGCAGTACTTC.

The chain uses TRBV7-2 and TRBJ2-5; possible D gene TRBD2, 5 bases. CDR1 is SGHTA, CDR2 FQGNSA, per germline. This CDR3 is built from 14 residues. V dropped 5 bases and J dropped 2 bases, with 12 bases sitting between them. CDR3 coding DNA: TGTGCCAGCAGCACCACTAGAGGACAAGAGACCCAGTACTTC. Amino acid sequence: CASSTTRGQETQYF.

Relative to its sample, this clone is medium-sized. V usage is TRBV5-6 and J usage is TRBJ2-7; the match to TRBD2 covers 8 bases. This CDR3 has 11 residues. Unmatched junction bases numbered 4, after V lost 8 bases and J lost 6 bases. Germline V gene sequence: CDR1 SGHDT, CDR2 YYEEEE. Written as DNA, the CDR3 is TGTGCCAGTAGCGGGACTGTCGAGCAGTACTTC. It codes for CASSGTVEQYF.

The rearrangement links TRBV7-3 to TRBJ1-1; D remains ambiguous. Germline assignment: CDR1 SGHTA and CDR2 FQGTGA. This CDR3 comprises 15 residues. V lost 5 bases to trimming and J lost 0 bases, with 13 bases between them. The CDR3 sequence is CASSLNGPMNTEAFF. The CDR3 DNA follows: TGTGCCAGCAGCCTTAACGGTCCCATGAACACTGAAGCTTTCTTT.

The chain combines TRBV6-6 with TRBJ1-2; 9 bases fit TRBD1. The junction had 9 bases not matched to a gene; V was cut back by 4 bases and J by 6 bases. Germline V gene lookup returns CDR1 MNHNY and CDR2 SVGAGI (reference sequence). This CDR3 comprises 15 residues. As DNA, the CDR3 is TGTGCCAGCAGTTTGACAGGGGGGAAGGGGCATGGCTACACCTTC. It yields the protein CASSLTGGKGHGYTF.